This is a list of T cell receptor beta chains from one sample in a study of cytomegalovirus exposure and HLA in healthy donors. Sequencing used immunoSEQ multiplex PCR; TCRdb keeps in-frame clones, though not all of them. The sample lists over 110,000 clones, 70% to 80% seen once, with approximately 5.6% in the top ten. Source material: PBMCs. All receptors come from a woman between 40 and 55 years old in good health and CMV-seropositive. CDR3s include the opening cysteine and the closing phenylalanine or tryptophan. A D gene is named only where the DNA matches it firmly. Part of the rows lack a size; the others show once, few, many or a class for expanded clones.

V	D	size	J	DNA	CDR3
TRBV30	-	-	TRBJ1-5	TGTGCCTGGACAGGGTCTAGCAATCAGCCCCAGCATTTT	CAWTGSSNQPQHF
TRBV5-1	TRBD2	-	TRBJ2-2	TGCGCCAGCAGCTGGGACTCTAGCGGATTGAACACCGGGGAGCTGTTTTTT	CASSWDSSGLNTGELFF
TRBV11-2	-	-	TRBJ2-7	TGTGCCAGCAGCTTAGATCGTCAGGCCCCCTCCTACGAGCAGTACTTC	CASSLDRQAPSYEQYF
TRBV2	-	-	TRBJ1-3	TGTGCCAGCAGTGCGACAGGAAACACCATATATTTT	CASSATGNTIYF
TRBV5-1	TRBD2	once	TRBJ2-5	TGCGCCAGCAGCTTGGATTTAGCGGGATTAGGAAAGACCCAGTACTTC	CASSLDLAGLGKTQYF
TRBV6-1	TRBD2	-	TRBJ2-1	TGTGCCAGCAGTGAAGGGCCTATTTGGACTAGCGGGGGCAATGAGCAGTTCTTC	CASSEGPIWTSGGNEQFF
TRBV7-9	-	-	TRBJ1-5	TGTGCCAGCAGCTTGCAGGAGGATCAGCCCCAGCATTTT	CASSLQEDQPQHF
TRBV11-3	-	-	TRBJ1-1	TGTGCCAGCAGCCGAACGCGGGGGAACACTGAAGCTTTCTTT	CASSRTRGNTEAFF
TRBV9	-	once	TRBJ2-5	TGTGCCAGCAGCAGAGGCCCCCAAGAGACCCAGTACTTC	CASSRGPQETQYF
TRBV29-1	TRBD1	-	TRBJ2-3	TGCAGCGCCGGACAGGGAAAAGATACGCAGTATTTT	CSAGQGKDTQYF
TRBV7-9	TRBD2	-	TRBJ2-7	TGTTCCAGCAGCTTAGGTCTAGCGGGCGGTGCCTACGAGCAGTACTTC	CSSSLGLAGGAYEQYF
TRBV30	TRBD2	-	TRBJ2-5	TGTGCCTGGAAACTAGCGGGAGTAGAGACCCAGTACTTC	CAWKLAGVETQYF
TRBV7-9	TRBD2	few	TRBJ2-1	TGTGCCAGCAGCTTAAAAGGGGGACTAGCGGGCTACAATGAGCAGTTCTTC	CASSLKGGLAGYNEQFF
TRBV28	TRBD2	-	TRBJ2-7	TGTGCCAGCAGAAGGACTAGCCCCTACGAGCAGTACTTC	CASRRTSPYEQYF
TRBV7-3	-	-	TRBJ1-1	TGTGCCAGCAGCCTCCGACAGAACACTGAGGCTTTCTTT	CASSLRQNTEAFF